The 10 T cell receptor beta chains below were found in one sample sequenced in a study of monozygotic twins with inflammatory bowel disease. For each CDR3 protein, TCRdb gives one entry from its re-call of the 5' RACE reads, without DNA. The repertoire table contains some 400,000 distinct CDR3 sequences. Sequenced: blood. The origin of the receptors is a human donor with ulcerative colitis or Crohn's disease, or a healthy co-twin of an affected twin (not recorded which).

The chain links TRBV18 to TRBJ2-5; TCRdb picks TRBD1, but there is no DNA to check that call. Germline CDR1 is KGHSH and CDR2 is LQKENI. The CDR3 sequence is 15 residues long. The CDR3 loop is CASSPLSGQEETQYF. The full variable domain, with the rest looked up from reference TRBV18 and TRBJ2-5, is NAGVMQNPRHLVRRRGQEARLRCSPMKGHSHVYWYRQLPEEGLKFMVYLQKENIIDESGMPKERFSAEFPKEGPSILRIQQVVRGDSAAYFCASSPLSGQEETQYFGPGTRLLVL.

This chain links TRBV5-1 with TRBJ1-4. The germline CDR1 and CDR2 sequences are SGHRS and YFSETQ. CDR3 length: 15 amino acids. CDR3 region: CASSLGGRTNEKLFF.

The chain is built from TRBV6-1 and TRBJ2-3; the D gene TCRdb calls, TRBD1, cannot be checked with no DNA. This CDR3 is built from 15 residues. The germline V gene encodes CDR1 MNHNS and CDR2 SASEGT. CDR3 sequence reads: CASSRQGAVGDTQYF.

This chain uses TRBV5-1 with TRBJ2-7; the D call of TRBD1 rests on TCRdb alone, since no DNA is present to check it. CDR3 length: 16 amino acids. The germline V gene encodes CDR1 SGHRS and CDR2 YFSETQ. CDR3 in amino acids: CASSLGGTGSAYEQYF.

The V and J genes are TRBV28 and TRBJ1-5. CDR1 MDHEN and CDR2 SYDVKM come from the germline V gene. The CDR3 totals 14 residues. The CDR3: CASIRLGSNQPQHF.

This chain uses TRBV4-3 with TRBJ2-7. The CDR3 loop spans 15 amino acids. Germline V gene sequence: CDR1 LGHNA, CDR2 YSLEER. The CDR3 region is CASSQDLDSSYEQYF.

V is TRBV12-3 or TRBV12-4 and J is TRBJ1-1; TCRdb's D call of TRBD1 is untestable without DNA. CDR3 length: 18 amino acids. The CDR3 reads CASSLVTGQGTARTEAFF.

The CDR3 sequence is CASSNLRDEAFF. V gene TRBV13 combines with J gene TRBJ1-1; with no DNA, the TCRdb D assignment of TRBD1 cannot be verified. CDR3 length equals 12 residues. The V gene's germline CDR1 is PRHDT and CDR2 FYEKMQ (reference sequence). The entire variable domain, with the rest obtained from reference TRBV13 and TRBJ1-1, is as follows: AAGVIQSPRHLIKEKRETATLKCYPIPRHDTVYWYQQGPGQDPQFLISFYEKMQSDKGSIPDRFSAQQFSDYHSELNMSSLELGDSALYFCASSNLRDEAFFGQGTRLTVV.

The J gene is TRBJ1-1, the V gene TRBV3-1; the D call of TRBD1 rests on TCRdb alone, since no DNA is present to check it. Germline V gives CDR1 LGHDT, CDR2 YNNKEL (reference sequence). CDR3 size: 14 residues. Here the CDR3 reads CASAPGGQHDGAFF.

The chain is built from TRBV10-3 and TRBJ2-1; TCRdb indicates TRBD2, and absent DNA this call remains unverified. Germline lookup yields CDR1 ENHRY and CDR2 SYGVKD. CDR3 length: 17 residues. CDR3 residues: CAISGDRALVSYNEQFF.